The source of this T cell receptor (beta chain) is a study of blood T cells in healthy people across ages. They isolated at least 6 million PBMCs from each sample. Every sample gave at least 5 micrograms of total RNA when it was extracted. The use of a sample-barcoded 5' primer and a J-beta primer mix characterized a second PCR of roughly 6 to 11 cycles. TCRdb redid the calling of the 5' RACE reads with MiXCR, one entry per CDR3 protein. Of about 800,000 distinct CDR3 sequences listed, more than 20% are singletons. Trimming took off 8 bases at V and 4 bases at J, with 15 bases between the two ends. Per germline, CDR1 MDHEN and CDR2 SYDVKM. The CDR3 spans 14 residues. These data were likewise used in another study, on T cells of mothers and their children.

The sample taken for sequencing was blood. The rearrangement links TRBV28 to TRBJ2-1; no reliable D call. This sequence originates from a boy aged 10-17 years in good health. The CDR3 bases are TGTGCCAGCTCGGTTGTCCCCCTATACAATGAGCAGTTCTTC. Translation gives CASSVVPLYNEQFF.